The sample holds many counts of the clone carrying this TCR beta chain. Trimming took 5 bases from V and 5 from J; bases not matched to a gene: 6. CDR3 length: 15 amino acids. CDR1 is SGHRS and CDR2 is YFSETQ in the germline V gene. As the template, RNA transcripts were used to amplify TCR beta CDR3 regions. After a first-round RT-PCR with HTBI primers, a second-round multiplex PCR was run. TCRdb reanalysed the multiplex PCR reads using MiXCR and keeps one entry per CDR3 protein. The repertoire includes 300,000 to 400,000 distinct CDR3 sequences, roughly 16% of them detected once, and around 12% sits in the top ten. The sample originates from a study of Graves' ophthalmopathy and Graves' hyperthyroidism.

The sequenced sample consisted of peripheral blood. This clonotype originated in an adult man with Graves' ophthalmopathy. The V and J genes are TRBV5-1 and TRBJ2-2, with 10 bases lining up with TRBD1. CDR3 in amino acids: CASSPRGQGTGELFF. The CDR3 nucleotides are TGCGCCAGCAGTCCTCGGGGACAGGGGACCGGGGAGCTGTTTTTT. Variable domain in full (rest from reference TRBV5-1 and TRBJ2-2): KAGVTQTPRYLIKTRGQQVTLSCSPISGHRSVSWYQQTPGQGLQFLFEYFSETQRNKGNFPGRFSGRQFSNSRSEMNVSTLELGDSALYLCASSPRGQGTGELFFGEGSRLTVL.